These 25 T cell receptor beta chains were all obtained from the same sample, sequenced in a study of Ad26.COV2.S vaccination and SARS-CoV-2 variants. TCRdb keeps only in-frame clones here, not all; method: immunoSEQ multiplex PCR. The sample includes around 340,000 clones, about 89% of them seen just once. Treatment meaning: 19 received Ad26.COV2.S at low or high dose, single or two shots; about 5 received placebo; per-sample allocation not given. The samples were gathered on day 63 after the first injection of vaccine or placebo. The specimen comprised peripheral blood, sampled in a trial of Ad26.COV2.S vaccine versus placebo. These receptors came from a person between 18 and 65 years old who received the Ad26.COV2.S COVID-19 vaccine or a placebo.

J is TRBJ1-5 and V is TRBV6-5; possible D gene TRBD1, 5 bases. CDR1 is MNHEY, CDR2 SVGAGI, per germline. V lost 6 bases to trimming and J lost 2 bases, with 14 bases between them. The CDR3 has 15 amino acids. CDR3 DNA: TGTGCCAGCAGCGGTATGGGAGGGGGCAATCAGCCCCAGCATTTT. It codes for CASSGMGGGNQPQHF.

The gene calls are TRBV6-2 or TRBV6-3 and TRBJ1-5; 9 bases line up with TRBD1. Trimming cost V 6 bases and J 2 bases; bases outside gene matches: 5. CDR1 is MNHEY and CDR2 is SVGEGT in the germline V gene. CDR3 size: 15 residues. The CDR3 spells CASSRDRGGNQPQHF. CDR3 DNA sequence: TGTGCCAGCAGCAGAGACAGGGGGGGCAATCAGCCCCAGCATTTT.

The rearrangement joins TRBV12-3 or TRBV12-4 to TRBJ2-3; the D is unclear. This CDR3 comprises 13 residues. V was clipped by 4 bases and J by 1 base, with 6 bases between them. CDR3 in DNA: TGTGCCAGCAGTTCGGTTCGCACAGATACGCAGTATTTT. Translation: CASSSVRTDTQYF.

The chain links TRBV5-8 to TRBJ2-7; 9 positions match TRBD2. Losses at the gene ends were 4 bases for V and 3 bases for J; bases not matched to a gene: 14. This CDR3 has 17 residues. Germline CDR1 is SGHTS and CDR2 is YDEGEE. CDR3: CASSIGPLREGRYEQYF. As DNA, the CDR3 is TGTGCCAGCAGCATTGGCCCGTTGCGGGAGGGCCGCTACGAGCAGTACTTC.

This clone has a single count. The chain joins TRBV18 to TRBJ2-1, with D tentatively TRBD1 (5 bases). Between the trimmed V and J ends, which lost 6 bases and 6 bases, there was a span of 12 bases. Germline CDR1 KGHSH, CDR2 LQKENI. The CDR3 is 13 residues long. CDR3 coding DNA: TGTGCCAGCTCCCCCCCAGACAGCAATGAGCAGTTCTTC. Translating it yields CASSPPDSNEQFF.

The rearrangement links TRBV19 to TRBJ1-1; D not resolved. The V end was cut by 6 bases, the J end by 0 bases, with 8 bases between. CDR3 size: 13 residues. CDR1 LNHDA and CDR2 SQIVND come from the germline V gene (reference sequence). This CDR3 reads CASSTVLNTEAFF. The CDR3 nucleotides read TGTGCCAGTAGCACAGTCCTGAACACTGAAGCTTTCTTT.

The J gene is TRBJ1-1, the V gene TRBV6-1, with D hard to call. Trimming left V 2 bases short and J 1 base short, with 5 bases between. The CDR3 runs 13 residues. Per germline, CDR1 MNHNS and CDR2 SASEGT. Written as DNA, the CDR3 is TGTGCCAGCAGTGAACATCCGAACACTGAAGCTTTCTTT. Amino acid sequence: CASSEHPNTEAFF.

The rearrangement joins TRBV9 to TRBJ2-3, with 10 bases identical to TRBD1. Germline CDR1 SGDLS, CDR2 YYNGEE. This CDR3 spans 16 amino acids. V gave up 4 bases and J gave up 1 base; unmatched junction bases: 6. The CDR3 region is CASSPLGTGGTDTQYF. CDR3 DNA sequence: TGTGCCAGCAGCCCTCTCGGGACAGGGGGCACAGATACGCAGTATTTT.

The CDR3, as DNA: TGTGCCAGCAGTAAACAGGACCTTCGCGGCGGGGAGCTGTTTTTT. It translates to CASSKQDLRGGELFF. The chain combines TRBV28 with TRBJ2-2, with D tentatively TRBD1 (5 bases). CDR3 size: 15 residues. In germline, CDR1 is MDHEN, CDR2 SYDVKM. Trimming removed 5 bases at V and 7 bases at J, with 17 bases between. Full variable domain (missing parts from reference TRBV28 and TRBJ2-2): DVKVTQSSRYLVKRTGEKVFLECVQDMDHENMFWYRQDPGLGLRLIYFSYDVKMKEKGDIPEGYSVSREKKERFSLILESASTNQTSMYLCASSKQDLRGGELFFGEGSRLTVL.

The CDR3, as DNA: TGCGCCAGCAGCTTAGACTGGGGAAATCGTCAGCCCCAGCATTTT. Translating it yields CASSLDWGNRQPQHF. The V gene is TRBV5-1, the J gene TRBJ1-5, with D unclear. The CDR3 sequence is 15 residues long. Per germline, CDR1 SGHRS and CDR2 YFSETQ. The ends were cut back, 2 bases at V and 6 bases at J, with 15 bases in the middle.

The chain is built from TRBV5-4 and TRBJ1-5; D unclear. This CDR3 comprises 14 residues. V lost 2 bases and J 4 bases, leaving 10 bases between the germline ends. Germline values: CDR1 SGHNT, CDR2 YYREEE (reference sequence). In DNA form, the CDR3 reads TGTGCCAGCAGCTTATACGGGAGGAATCAGCCCCAGCATTTT. Its translation: CASSLYGRNQPQHF.

The chain couples TRBV29-1 to TRBJ2-3; TRBD1 matches 7 bases. V shed 5 bases, J shed 4 bases, and the junction held 3 bases outside the gene matches. This CDR3 comprises 12 residues. CDR1 is SQVTM, CDR2 ANQGSEA, per germline. For the CDR3, the DNA is TGCAGCGTTAAGGGGGCGGCAGATACGCAGTATTTT. Its translation: CSVKGAADTQYF.

This clone was seen a few times. This rearrangement joins TRBV9 to TRBJ1-2; 11 nucleotides agree with TRBD1. The CDR3 sequence is 15 residues long. The V segment lost 2 bases and the J segment 4 bases; nucleotides outside the gene matches: 4. Looked up from germline, CDR1 is SGDLS and CDR2 is YYNGEE. This CDR3 reads CASSVGTGGGYGYTF. CDR3 sequence (DNA): TGTGCCAGCAGCGTTGGGACAGGGGGTGGCTATGGCTACACCTTC.

V gene TRBV28 combines with J gene TRBJ2-4, with a possible D match to TRBD1 (6 bases). CDR3 length equals 18 residues. The V end was cut by 0 bases, the J end by 1 base, with 16 bases between. CDR1 is MDHEN and CDR2 is SYDVKM in the germline V gene. This chain's CDR3 is CASSLWGRGAAAKNIQYF. Here the CDR3 DNA reads TGTGCCAGCAGTTTATGGGGCAGGGGAGCCGCGGCCAAAAACATTCAGTACTTC.

The chain employs TRBV3-1 (or the pseudogene TRBV3-2) and TRBJ1-6, with D tentatively TRBD1 (5 bases). The CDR3 contains 13 residues. Germline CDR1 is LGHDT and CDR2 is YNNKEL (reference sequence). V lost 5 bases, J lost 7 bases, and 9 bases lay in between. CDR3: CASSWDSNSPLHF. The CDR3 DNA follows: TGTGCCAGCAGCTGGGACTCCAATTCACCCCTCCACTTT.

V usage is TRBV13 and J usage is TRBJ2-2; D remains unclear. Germline CDR1 and CDR2: PRHDT and FYEKMQ (reference sequence). This CDR3 comprises 13 residues. Trimming left V 5 bases short and J 2 bases short, with 6 bases between. In DNA, the CDR3 is TGTGCCAGCAGCCAACTTAACACCGGGGAGCTGTTTTTT. This translates into CASSQLNTGELFF.

This clone was counted between two and nine times. The V gene is TRBV19, the J gene TRBJ2-7; TRBD2 is a possible D gene (6 bases). The V end lost 4 bases, the J end lost 2 bases, and 12 bases lay between the germline ends. The V gene's germline CDR1 is LNHDA and CDR2 SQIVND (reference sequence). CDR3 size: 14 residues. The CDR3 DNA is TGTGCCAGTAGTAGTGGCAGGGAGGCCTACGAGCAGTACTTC. Translation gives CASSSGREAYEQYF. The complete variable domain, with remaining parts taken from reference TRBV19 and TRBJ2-7, reads DGGITQSPKYLFRKEGQNVTLSCEQNLNHDAMYWYRQDPGQGLRLIYYSQIVNDFQKGDIAEGYSVSREKKESFPLTVTSAQKNPTAFYLCASSSGREAYEQYFGPGTRLTVT.

The chain links TRBV7-2 to TRBJ1-1, with 10 bases matching TRBD1. V gave up 6 bases and J gave up 4 bases; unmatched junction bases: 8. The germline V gene encodes CDR1 SGHTA and CDR2 FQGNSA. The CDR3 is 15 residues long. The CDR3 loop is CASSYDRGRGTEAFF. CDR3 nucleotide sequence: TGTGCCAGCAGTTATGACAGGGGGCGCGGCACTGAAGCTTTCTTT.

The chain is built from TRBV30 and TRBJ1-6, with D possibly matching TRBD1 (5 bases). V was pared by 8 bases and J by 7 bases, with 15 bases between. Germline V CDR1 and CDR2: GTSNPN, SVGIG (reference sequence). CDR3 length: 13 amino acids. The CDR3 sequence: CAGAKDGNSPLHF. The CDR3 DNA reads TGTGCCGGGGCCAAGGATGGGAATTCACCCCTCCACTTT.

The chain links TRBV9 to TRBJ1-2, with D tentatively TRBD1 (5 bases). The length of the CDR3 is 16 residues. V was clipped by 0 bases and J by 6 bases, with 18 bases between them. CDR1 and CDR2 from the germline V gene are SGDLS and YYNGEE. CDR3 sequence (DNA): TGTGCCAGCAGCGTAGACCCCACTCGGGGCAGTCATGGCTACACCTTC. Amino acids: CASSVDPTRGSHGYTF.

This chain joins TRBV7-2 and TRBJ1-1; 10 nucleotides align to TRBD1. The CDR3 sequence is 18 residues long. J gave up 0 bases and V 5 bases, and 12 bases lay outside the gene matches. CDR1 SGHTA and CDR2 FQGNSA come from the germline V gene. The CDR3 is CASSPNLRDRGMNTEAFF. DNA of the CDR3: TGTGCCAGCAGCCCAAACCTCCGGGACAGGGGCATGAACACTGAAGCTTTCTTT.

The V gene is TRBV24-1, the J gene TRBJ2-2; a possible D gene is TRBD1 (5 bases). V lost 3 bases, J lost 6 bases, and 13 bases lay in between. The CDR3 is 15 amino acids. Germline loops: CDR1 KGHDR, CDR2 SFDVKD. The CDR3 nucleotides are TGTGCCACCAGTGATGCCAGGGAAGACGCCGGGGAGCTGTTTTTT. It encodes CATSDAREDAGELFF.

V usage is TRBV5-1 and J usage is TRBJ2-1; maybe TRBD2 (6 bases). This CDR3 region has 15 residues. The V gene's germline CDR1 is SGHRS and CDR2 YFSETQ. Trimming removed 4 bases from V and 0 bases from J, with 11 bases in between. Written as DNA, the CDR3 is TGCGCCAGCAGCGGAGGGCGGAACTCCTACAATGAGCAGTTCTTC. It is translated as CASSGGRNSYNEQFF.

This clone appeared once. J is TRBJ2-3 and V is TRBV9; 7 bases are a match to TRBD2. The CDR3 extends over 14 amino acids. J was trimmed by 9 bases and V by 4 bases; bases with no gene match: 11. CDR1 and CDR2 (germline): SGDLS, YYNGEE. Here the CDR3 reads CASSSSGTPWTQYF. The CDR3 DNA is TGTGCCAGCAGCTCCAGCGGGACCCCATGGACGCAGTATTTT.

The V gene is TRBV2, the J gene TRBJ2-4; D call uncertain. Trimming left V 2 bases short and J 0 bases short, with 5 bases between. The CDR3 covers 14 residues. Per germline, CDR1 SNHLY and CDR2 FYNNEI. The CDR3 is CASSERVAKNIQYF. The CDR3 DNA is TGTGCCAGCAGTGAAAGGGTAGCCAAAAACATTCAGTACTTC.